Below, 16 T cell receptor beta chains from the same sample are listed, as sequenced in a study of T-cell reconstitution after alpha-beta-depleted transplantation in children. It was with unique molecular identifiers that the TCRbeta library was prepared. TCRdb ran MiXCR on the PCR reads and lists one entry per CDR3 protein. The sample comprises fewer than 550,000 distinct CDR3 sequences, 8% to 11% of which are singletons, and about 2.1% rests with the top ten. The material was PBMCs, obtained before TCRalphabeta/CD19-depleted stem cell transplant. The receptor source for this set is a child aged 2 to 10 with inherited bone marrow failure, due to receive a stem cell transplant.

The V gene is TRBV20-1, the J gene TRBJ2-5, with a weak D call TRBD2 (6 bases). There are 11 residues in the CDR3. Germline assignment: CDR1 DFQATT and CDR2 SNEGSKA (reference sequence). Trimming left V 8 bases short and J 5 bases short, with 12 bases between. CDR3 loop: CSTGVSETQYF. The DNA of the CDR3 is TGCAGTACGGGAGTATCGGAGACCCAGTACTTC.

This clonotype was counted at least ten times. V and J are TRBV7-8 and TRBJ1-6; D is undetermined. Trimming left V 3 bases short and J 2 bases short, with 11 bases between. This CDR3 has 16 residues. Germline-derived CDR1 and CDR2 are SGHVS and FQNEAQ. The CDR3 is CASSFFGAAYNSPLHF. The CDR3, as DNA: TGTGCCAGCAGCTTCTTCGGAGCCGCCTATAATTCACCCCTCCACTTT.

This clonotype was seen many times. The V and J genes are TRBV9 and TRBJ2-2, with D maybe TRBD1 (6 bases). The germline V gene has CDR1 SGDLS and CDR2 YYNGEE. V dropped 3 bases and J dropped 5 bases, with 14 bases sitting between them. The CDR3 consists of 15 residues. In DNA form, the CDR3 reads TGTGCCAGCAGCGCCCGACAGGCAGGGACCGGGGAGCTGTTTTTT. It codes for CASSARQAGTGELFF.

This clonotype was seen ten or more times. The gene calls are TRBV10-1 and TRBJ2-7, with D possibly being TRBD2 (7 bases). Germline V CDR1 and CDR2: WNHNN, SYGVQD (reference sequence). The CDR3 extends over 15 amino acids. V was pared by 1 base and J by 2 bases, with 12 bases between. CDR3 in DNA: TGCGCCAGCAGTGAGTGGGGGGGGCCTACCTACGAGCAGTACTTC. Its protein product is CASSEWGGPTYEQYF.

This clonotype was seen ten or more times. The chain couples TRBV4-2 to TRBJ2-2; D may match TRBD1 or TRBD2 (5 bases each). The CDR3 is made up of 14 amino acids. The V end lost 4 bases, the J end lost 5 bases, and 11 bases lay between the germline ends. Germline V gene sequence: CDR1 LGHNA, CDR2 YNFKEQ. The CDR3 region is CASSPEEGTGELFF. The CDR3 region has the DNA TGTGCCAGCAGCCCCGAAGAGGGGACCGGGGAGCTGTTTTTT.

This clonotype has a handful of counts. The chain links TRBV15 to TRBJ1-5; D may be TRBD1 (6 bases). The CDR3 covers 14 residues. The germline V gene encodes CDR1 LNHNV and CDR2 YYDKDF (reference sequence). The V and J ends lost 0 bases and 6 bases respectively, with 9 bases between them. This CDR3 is CATSREQGAQPQHF. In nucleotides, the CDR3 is TGTGCCACCAGCAGAGAACAGGGAGCTCAGCCCCAGCATTTT.

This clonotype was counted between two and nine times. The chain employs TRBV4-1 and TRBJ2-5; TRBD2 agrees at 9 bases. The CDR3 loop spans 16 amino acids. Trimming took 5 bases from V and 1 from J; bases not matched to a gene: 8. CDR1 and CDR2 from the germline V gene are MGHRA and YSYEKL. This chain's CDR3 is CASSWRLAEPQETQYF. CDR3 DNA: TGCGCCAGCAGCTGGCGACTAGCGGAGCCCCAAGAGACCCAGTACTTC.

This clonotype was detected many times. CDR3 sequence: CASSISGRGVYEQYF. In nucleotides, the CDR3 is TGTGCCAGCAGCATTAGCGGGAGGGGGGTCTACGAGCAGTACTTC. The chain uses TRBV7-2 and TRBJ2-7, with 11 bases lining up with TRBD2. This CDR3 region has 15 residues. In germline, CDR1 is SGHTA, CDR2 FQGNSA. Trimming removed 5 bases from V and 3 bases from J; junction bases left unmatched: 6.

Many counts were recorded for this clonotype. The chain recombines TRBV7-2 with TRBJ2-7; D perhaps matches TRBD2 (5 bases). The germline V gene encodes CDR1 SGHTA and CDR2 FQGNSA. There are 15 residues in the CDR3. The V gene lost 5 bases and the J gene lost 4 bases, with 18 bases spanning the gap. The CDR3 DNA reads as TGTGCCAGCAGCCCTATGGACTCGATGCGGTACGAGCAGTACTTC. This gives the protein CASSPMDSMRYEQYF.

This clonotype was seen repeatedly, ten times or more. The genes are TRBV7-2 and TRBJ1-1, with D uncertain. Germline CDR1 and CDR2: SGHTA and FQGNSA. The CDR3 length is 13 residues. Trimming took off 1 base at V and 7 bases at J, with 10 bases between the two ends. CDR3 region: CASSLVASGEAFF. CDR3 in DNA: TGTGCCAGCAGCTTAGTCGCTTCGGGTGAAGCTTTCTTT.

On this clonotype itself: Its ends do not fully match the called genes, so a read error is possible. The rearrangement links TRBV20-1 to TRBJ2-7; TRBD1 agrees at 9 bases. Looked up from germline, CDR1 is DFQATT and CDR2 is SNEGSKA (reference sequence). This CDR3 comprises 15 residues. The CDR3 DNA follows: TGCTGTGCTAGTTCCCCGGGACAGGGTGTCCACGAGCAGTACTTC. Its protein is CCASSPGQGVHEQYF.

CDR3 in amino acids: CASSLAGTRGADTQYF. The CDR3 coding sequence is TGTGCCAGCAGCTTAGCTGGGACTCGAGGGGCAGATACGCAGTATTTT. The chain links TRBV7-2 to TRBJ2-3, with D maybe TRBD2 (6 bases). The ends were cut back, 0 bases at V and 4 bases at J, with 14 bases in the middle. Germline V gene sequence: CDR1 SGHTA, CDR2 FQGNSA. This CDR3 has 16 amino acids.

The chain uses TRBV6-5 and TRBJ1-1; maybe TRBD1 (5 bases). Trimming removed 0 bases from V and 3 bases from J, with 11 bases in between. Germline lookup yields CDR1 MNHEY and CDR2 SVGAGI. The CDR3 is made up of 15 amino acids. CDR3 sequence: CASSYSVLGDTEAFF. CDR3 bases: TGTGCCAGCAGTTACTCGGTCTTGGGGGACACTGAAGCTTTCTTT.

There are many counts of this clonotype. CDR3 nucleotide sequence: TGTGCCACCAGTGAGACAGGGGGCGAGCAGTACTTC. This encodes CATSETGGEQYF. The chain recombines TRBV24-1 with TRBJ2-7; 9 nucleotides align to TRBD1. Trimming cost V 4 bases and J 6 bases; bases outside gene matches: 0. There are 12 residues in the CDR3. Germline CDR1 is KGHDR and CDR2 is SFDVKD.

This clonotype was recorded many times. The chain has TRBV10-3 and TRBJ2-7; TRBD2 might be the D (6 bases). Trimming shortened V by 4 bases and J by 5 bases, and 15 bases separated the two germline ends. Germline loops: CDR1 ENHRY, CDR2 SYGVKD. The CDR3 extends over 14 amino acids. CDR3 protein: CAISVSSEIDEQYF. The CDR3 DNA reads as TGTGCCATCAGTGTCTCTAGCGAGATCGACGAGCAGTACTTC.

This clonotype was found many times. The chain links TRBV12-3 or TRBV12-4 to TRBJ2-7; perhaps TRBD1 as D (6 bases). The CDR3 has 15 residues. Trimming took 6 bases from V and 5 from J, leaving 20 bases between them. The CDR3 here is CASSPGHRVINEQYF. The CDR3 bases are TGTGCCAGCAGCCCTGGCCACAGGGTGATAAACGAGCAGTACTTC.